The subject of this entry is one T cell receptor (beta chain). Its antigen is currently unknown. A read error may account for a junction end that differs from germline. The data belong to a study of tumor-infiltrating lymphocytes in primary liver carcinoma. Study as a whole: Tumors, staged T1-T3 N0M0, spanned 4.2 to 10 cm.

For each extraction, RNA and DNA were obtained together from 20-30 mg of unsorted bulk tissue. Five discrete regions of every tumor underwent sampling. This CDR3 spans 17 amino acids. The V gene's germline CDR1 is LGHNA and CDR2 YNFKEQ. The template, around 540 ng total RNA, yielded TCR beta cDNA made with a constant-region primer. For TCR beta, libraries were produced by three nested multiplex PCR rounds using slightly modified ARM-PCR. The first two PCR rounds used TRBV1-TRBV30 primers with a Cbeta primer, approximately 10 cycles each. MiXCR, applied by TCRdb to the multiplex PCR reads, yields one record per CDR3 protein. In the table there are around 32,000 distinct CDR3 sequences, 76% of which are singletons. Study-wide results and limits: Tumor region pairs shared more overlap than did tumor-adjacent and tumor-blood pairs.

This chain uses TRBV4-2 with TRBJ1-1, with TRBD1 matching 8 bases. The sample comprised liver tumor tissue from sampling region 5. The subset was: tumor region T5, tumor centre. This TCR was recovered from a middle-aged man with primary liver carcinoma and hepatitis B virus infection. In DNA form, the CDR3 reads TGTGCCAGGAGCCAAGATTACGGACAGGGTTTTTGGACTGTAGCTTTCTTT. Translation: CARSQDYGQGFWTVAFF.